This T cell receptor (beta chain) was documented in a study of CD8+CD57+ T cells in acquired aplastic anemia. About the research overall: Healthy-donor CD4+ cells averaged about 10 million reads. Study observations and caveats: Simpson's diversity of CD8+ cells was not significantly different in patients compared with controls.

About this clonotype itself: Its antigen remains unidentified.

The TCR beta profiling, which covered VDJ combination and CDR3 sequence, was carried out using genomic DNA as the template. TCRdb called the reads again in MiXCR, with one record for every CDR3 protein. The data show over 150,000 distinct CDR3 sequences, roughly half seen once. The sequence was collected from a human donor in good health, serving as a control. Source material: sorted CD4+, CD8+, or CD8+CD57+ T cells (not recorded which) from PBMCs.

CDR3 in amino acids: CASTSGLDTEAFF. CDR3 DNA: TGTGCCAGCACTTCAGGGTTAGACACTGAAGCTTTCTTT. This rearrangement joins TRBV2 to TRBJ1-1; D is perhaps TRBD1 (5 bases). This CDR3 spans 13 amino acids. V was cut by 7 bases and J by 3 bases, with 12 bases left in between. Germline-derived CDR1 and CDR2 are SNHLY and FYNNEI.